This T cell receptor (beta chain) was sequenced for a study of blood T cell repertoires in COVID-19. Study-wide context: Spain, Italy and the United States supplied samples that represented acute and convalescent COVID-19. T cells, B-cell-depleted T cells, or PBMCs provided the cDNA or gDNA that served as material.

Germline loops: CDR1 SNHLY, CDR2 FYNNEI. The CDR3 runs 16 residues. V trimming: 0 bases; J trimming: 2 bases; junction bases outside the gene matches: 5. Seattle cases were enrolled at active infection and followed longitudinally. Under the authors' procedure: Researchers report that nucleated cell counts were estimated from reference gene primer amplification. Libraries were prepared by immunoSEQ multiplex PCR; TCRdb keeps only in-frame clonotypes and omits some of them. V and J calls and clone size come straight from that table; D and trimming were deduced from the DNA. Here the sample spans about 100,000 clones, roughly 91% being singletons.

The TCR comes from a man between 18 and 29 years old with COVID-19, enrolled during active disease. The sample comprised peripheral blood. The rearrangement links TRBV2 to TRBJ2-7; 9 nucleotides match TRBD1. The CDR3 DNA is TGTGCCAGCAGTGAAGCGGGGGGGACAGGGACCTACGAGCAGTACTTC. Its translation is CASSEAGGTGTYEQYF.